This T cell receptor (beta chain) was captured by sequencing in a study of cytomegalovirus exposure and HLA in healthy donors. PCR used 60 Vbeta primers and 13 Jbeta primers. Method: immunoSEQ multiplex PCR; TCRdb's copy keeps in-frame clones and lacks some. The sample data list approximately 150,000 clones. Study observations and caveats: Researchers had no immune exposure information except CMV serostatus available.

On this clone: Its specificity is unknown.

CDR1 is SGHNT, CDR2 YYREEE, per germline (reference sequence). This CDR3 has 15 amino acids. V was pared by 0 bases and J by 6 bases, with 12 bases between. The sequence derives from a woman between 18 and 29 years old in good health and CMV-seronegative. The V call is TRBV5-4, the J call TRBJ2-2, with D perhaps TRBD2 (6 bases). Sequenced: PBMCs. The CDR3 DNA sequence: TGTGCCAGCAGCTTGGTGGCTAGCGACCCCGGGGAGCTGTTTTTT. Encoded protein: CASSLVASDPGELFF. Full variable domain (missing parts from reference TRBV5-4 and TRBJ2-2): ETGVTQSPTHLIKTRGQQVTLRCSSQSGHNTVSWYQQALGQGPQFIFQYYREEENGRGNFPPRFSGLQFPNYSSELNVNALELDDSALYLCASSLVASDPGELFFGEGSRLTVL.